The source of this T cell receptor (beta chain) is a study of blood T cell repertoires in COVID-19. On this clone itself: Other DNA sequences in this specimen translate into the identical CDR3.

Generated by immunoSEQ multiplex PCR, the TCRdb table keeps only in-frame clones and is missing some. The table includes some 130,000 clones, more than 75% detected once. The material sequenced was peripheral blood. The source is a woman in her seventies with COVID-19, enrolled during active disease.

The CDR3, as DNA: TGTGCCAGCAGTTTCTCAGGGGGCTATGGCTACACCTTC. It is translated as CASSFSGGYGYTF. The rearrangement uses TRBV12-3 or TRBV12-4 and TRBJ1-2; 7 nucleotides agree with TRBD1. CDR3 length: 13 residues. The V segment lost 3 bases and the J segment 4 bases; nucleotides outside the gene matches: 2.